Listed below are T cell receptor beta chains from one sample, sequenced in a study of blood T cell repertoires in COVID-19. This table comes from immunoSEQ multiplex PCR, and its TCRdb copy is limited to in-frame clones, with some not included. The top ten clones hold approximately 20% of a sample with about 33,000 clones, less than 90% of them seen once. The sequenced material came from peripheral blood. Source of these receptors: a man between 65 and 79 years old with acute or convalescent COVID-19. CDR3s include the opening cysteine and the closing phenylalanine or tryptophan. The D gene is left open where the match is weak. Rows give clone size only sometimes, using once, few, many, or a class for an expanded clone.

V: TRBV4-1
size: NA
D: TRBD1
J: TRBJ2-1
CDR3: CASSQGQGPYNEQFF
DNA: TGCGCCAGCAGCCAAGGACAGGGGCCCTACAATGAGCAGTTCTTC

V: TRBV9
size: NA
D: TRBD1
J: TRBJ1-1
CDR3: CASQDRGNTEAFF
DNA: TGTGCCAGCCAGGACAGGGGGAACACTGAAGCTTTCTTT

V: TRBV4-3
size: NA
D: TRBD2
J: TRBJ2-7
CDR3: CASSHNSAGAAYEQYF
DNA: TGCGCCAGCAGCCACAACTCAGCGGGAGCGGCCTACGAGCAGTACTTC

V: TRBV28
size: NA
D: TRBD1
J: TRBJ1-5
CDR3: CASSFGTVSNQPQHF
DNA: TGTGCCAGCAGTTTCGGGACAGTTAGCAATCAGCCCCAGCATTTT

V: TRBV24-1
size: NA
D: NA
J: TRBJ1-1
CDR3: CATSDPILNRGSRGTEAFF
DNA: TGTGCCACCAGTGACCCCATTTTAAATAGGGGAAGTAGGGGCACTGAAGCTTTCTTT

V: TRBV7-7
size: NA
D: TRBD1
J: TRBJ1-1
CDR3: CASSPGTGDTEAFF
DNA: TGTGCTAGCAGCCCCGGGACAGGGGACACTGAAGCTTTCTTT

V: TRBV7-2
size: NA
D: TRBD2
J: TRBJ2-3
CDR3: CASSFNGGRPPDTQYF
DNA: TGTGCCAGCAGCTTTAACGGCGGGAGGCCCCCCGATACGCAGTATTTT

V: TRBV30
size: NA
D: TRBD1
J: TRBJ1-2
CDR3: CAAQGVRGGYTF
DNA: TGTGCAGCACAGGGGGTTAGAGGTGGCTACACCTTC

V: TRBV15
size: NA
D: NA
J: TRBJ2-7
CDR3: CATSRDGAAYEQYF
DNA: TGTGCCACCAGCAGAGATGGGGCAGCCTACGAGCAGTACTTC

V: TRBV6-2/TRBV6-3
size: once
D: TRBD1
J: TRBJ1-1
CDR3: CASSYQGAGNTEAFF
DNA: TGTGCCAGCAGTTACCAGGGGGCAGGGAACACTGAAGCTTTCTTT

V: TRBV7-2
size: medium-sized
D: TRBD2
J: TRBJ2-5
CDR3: CASSRNLAGPPETQYF
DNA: TGTGCCAGCAGCCGGAACCTAGCGGGACCCCCAGAGACCCAGTACTTC

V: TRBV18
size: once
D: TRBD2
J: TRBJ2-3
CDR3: CASSPTSGITDTQYF
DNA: TGTGCCAGCTCACCTACTAGCGGAATCACAGATACGCAGTATTTT

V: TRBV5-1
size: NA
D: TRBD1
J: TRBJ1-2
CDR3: CASSSGQGNYGYTF
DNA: TGCGCCAGCAGCTCGGGACAGGGGAACTATGGCTACACCTTC

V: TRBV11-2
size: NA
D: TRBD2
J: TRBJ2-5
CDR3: CASSPPLGGSQETQYF
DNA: TGTGCCAGCAGCCCCCCCCTCGGGGGGTCTCAAGAGACCCAGTACTTC

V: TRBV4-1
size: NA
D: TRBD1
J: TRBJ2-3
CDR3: CASSQGSGGRTDTQYF
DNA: TGCGCCAGCAGCCAAGGGTCAGGGGGTCGCACAGATACGCAGTATTTT

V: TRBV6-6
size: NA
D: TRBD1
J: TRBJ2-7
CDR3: CASRGDGTGIGEQYF
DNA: TGTGCCAGCAGAGGGGACGGGACAGGGATAGGCGAGCAGTACTTC

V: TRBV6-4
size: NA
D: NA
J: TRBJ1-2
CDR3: CASSSDGRLMGYGYTF
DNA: TGTGCCAGCAGCTCCGATGGGAGGCTCATGGGCTATGGCTACACCTTC

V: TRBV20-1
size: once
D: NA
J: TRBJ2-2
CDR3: CSARRTGELFF
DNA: TGCAGTGCTAGGCGGACCGGGGAGCTGTTTTTT

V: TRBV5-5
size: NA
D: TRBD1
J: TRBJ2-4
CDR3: CASSSTGGRDIQYF
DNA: TGTGCCAGCAGCTCCACAGGGGGCAGAGACATTCAGTACTTC

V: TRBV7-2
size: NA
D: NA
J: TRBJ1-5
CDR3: CASSLRGGTSQPQHF
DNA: TGTGCCAGCAGCCTTAGGGGGGGGACCTCTCAGCCCCAGCATTTT

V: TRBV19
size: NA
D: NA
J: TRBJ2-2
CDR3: CASSIPLNTGELFF
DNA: TGTGCCAGTAGTATCCCCCTTAACACCGGGGAGCTGTTTTTT

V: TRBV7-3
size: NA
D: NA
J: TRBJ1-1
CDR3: CASSAGGEAFF
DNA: TGTGCCAGCAGCGCCGGTGGTGAAGCTTTCTTT

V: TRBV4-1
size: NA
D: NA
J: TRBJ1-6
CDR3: CASSYAGGTRNSPLHF
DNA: TGCGCCAGCAGTTATGCCGGGGGAACTAGGAATTCACCCCTCCACTTT

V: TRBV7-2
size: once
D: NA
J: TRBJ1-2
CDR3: CASSLGGAVYGYTF
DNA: TGTGCCAGCAGCTTGGGAGGGGCGGTATATGGCTACACCTTC

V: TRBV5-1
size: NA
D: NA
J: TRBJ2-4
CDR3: CASSLGPQNIQYF
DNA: TGCGCCAGCAGCTTGGGGCCTCAAAACATTCAGTACTTC

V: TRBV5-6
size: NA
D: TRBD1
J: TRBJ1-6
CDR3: CASSLGGQGYNSPLHF
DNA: TGTGCCAGCAGCTTGGGAGGACAGGGGTATAATTCACCCCTCCACTTT

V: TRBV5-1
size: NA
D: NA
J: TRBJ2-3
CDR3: CASSLGLVSGTDTQYF
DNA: TGCGCCAGCAGCTTGGGACTAGTCTCAGGCACAGATACGCAGTATTTT

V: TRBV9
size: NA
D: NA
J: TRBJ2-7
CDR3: CASSVHHQAGYEQYF
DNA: TGTGCCAGCAGCGTCCACCACCAGGCGGGGTACGAGCAGTACTTC

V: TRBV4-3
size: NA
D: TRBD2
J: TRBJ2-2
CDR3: CASSQSPAGGRTGELFF
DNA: TGCGCCAGCAGCCAGAGTCCCGCGGGAGGGAGAACCGGGGAGCTGTTTTTT

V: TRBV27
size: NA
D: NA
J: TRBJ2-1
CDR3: CASSLNSYNEQFF
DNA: TGTGCCAGCAGTTTAAATAGCTACAATGAGCAGTTCTTC

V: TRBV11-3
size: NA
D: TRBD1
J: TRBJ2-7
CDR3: CASSLGPQGSEQYF
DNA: TGTGCCAGCAGCTTGGGACCACAGGGGAGCGAGCAGTACTTC

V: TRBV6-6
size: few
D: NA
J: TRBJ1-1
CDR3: CASSYGERGEAFF
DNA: TGTGCCAGCAGTTACGGGGAACGGGGTGAAGCTTTCTTT

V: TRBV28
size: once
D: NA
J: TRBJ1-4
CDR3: CVATGGTNEKLFF
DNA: TGTGTCGCTACCGGGGGGACTAATGAAAAACTGTTTTTT

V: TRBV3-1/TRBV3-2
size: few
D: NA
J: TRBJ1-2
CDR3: CASSQGGSGYTF
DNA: TGTGCCAGCAGCCAAGGGGGCTCTGGCTACACCTTC

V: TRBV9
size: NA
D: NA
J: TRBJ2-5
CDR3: CATSGGGGPQETQYF
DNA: TGCGCCACCAGCGGAGGGGGGGGGCCCCAAGAGACCCAGTACTTC

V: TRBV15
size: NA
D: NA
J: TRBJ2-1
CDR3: CATSSHRVSSYNEQFF
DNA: TGTGCCACCAGCAGCCACAGGGTGAGCTCCTACAATGAGCAGTTCTTC

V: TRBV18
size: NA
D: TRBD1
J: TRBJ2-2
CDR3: CASSLNGQGAVGGELFF
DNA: TGTGCCAGCTCACTAAACGGACAGGGGGCCGTTGGCGGGGAGCTGTTTTTT

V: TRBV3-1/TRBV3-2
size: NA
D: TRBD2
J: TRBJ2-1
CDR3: CASSQSTSGRNEQFF
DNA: TGTGCCAGCAGCCAATCGACTAGCGGGAGGAATGAGCAGTTCTTC

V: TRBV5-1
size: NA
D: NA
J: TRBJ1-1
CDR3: CASSLAGHMNTEAFF
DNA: TGCGCCAGCAGCTTGGCGGGACACATGAACACTGAAGCTTTCTTT

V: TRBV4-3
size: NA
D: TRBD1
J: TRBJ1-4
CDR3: CASSLDRGRGEKLFF
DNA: TGCGCCAGCAGCCTTGACAGGGGAAGAGGGGAAAAACTGTTTTTT

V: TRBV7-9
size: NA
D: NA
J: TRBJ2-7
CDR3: CASSSTSYEQYF
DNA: TGTGCCAGCAGCTCCACATCCTACGAGCAGTACTTC

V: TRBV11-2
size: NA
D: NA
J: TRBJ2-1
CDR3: CASSLAGAKNEQFF
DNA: TGTGCCAGCAGCTTAGCGGGAGCGAAGAATGAGCAGTTCTTC

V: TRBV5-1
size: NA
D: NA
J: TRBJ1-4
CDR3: CASSRSGSATNEKLFF
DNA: TGCGCCAGCAGCCGTTCCGGGAGTGCAACTAATGAAAAACTGTTTTTT

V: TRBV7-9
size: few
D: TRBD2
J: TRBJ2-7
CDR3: CASSHDRGRGTYEQYF
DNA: TGTGCCAGCAGCCACGACCGCGGGAGAGGAACCTACGAGCAGTACTTC

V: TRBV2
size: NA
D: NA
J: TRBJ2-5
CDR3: CASSALETQYF
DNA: TGTGCCAGCAGTGCTTTGGAGACCCAGTACTTC

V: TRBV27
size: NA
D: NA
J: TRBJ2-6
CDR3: CASSYKWARPGANVLTF
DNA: TGTGCCAGCTCTTATAAGTGGGCCCGCCCTGGGGCCAACGTCCTGACTTTC

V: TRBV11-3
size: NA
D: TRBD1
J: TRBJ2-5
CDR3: CASSNAGTGSSETQYF
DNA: TGTGCCAGCAGCAATGCCGGGACAGGGAGCTCGGAGACCCAGTACTTC

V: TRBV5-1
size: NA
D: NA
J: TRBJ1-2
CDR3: CASSLTGNGYTF
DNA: TGCGCCAGCAGCTTAACGGGAAATGGCTACACCTTC

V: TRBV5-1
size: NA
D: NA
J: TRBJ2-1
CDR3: CASSLVGDGGNEQFF
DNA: TGCGCCAGCAGCTTGGTAGGAGATGGGGGGAATGAGCAGTTCTTC

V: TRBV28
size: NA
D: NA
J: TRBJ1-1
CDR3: CASSYTQGLNTEAFF
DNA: TGTGCCAGCAGCTACACCCAGGGTCTGAACACTGAAGCTTTCTTT

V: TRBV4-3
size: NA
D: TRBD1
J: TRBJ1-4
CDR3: CASSRGQSTTNEKLFF
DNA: TGCGCCAGCAGCCGGGGACAGTCCACAACTAATGAAAAACTGTTTTTT

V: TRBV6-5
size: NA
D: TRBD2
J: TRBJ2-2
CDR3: CASSSQIGLAAGELFF
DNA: TGTGCCAGCAGTTCTCAAATAGGACTAGCGGCCGGGGAGCTGTTTTTT

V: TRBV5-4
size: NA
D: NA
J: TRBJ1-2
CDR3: CASSPEGNYGYTF
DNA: TGTGCCAGCAGCCCCGAGGGAAACTATGGCTACACCTTC

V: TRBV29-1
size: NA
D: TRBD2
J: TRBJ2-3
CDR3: CSVEPGLAGDDTQYF
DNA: TGCAGCGTTGAACCCGGACTAGCGGGAGACGATACGCAGTATTTT

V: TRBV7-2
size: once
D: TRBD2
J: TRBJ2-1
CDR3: CASSAPGLAGNEQFF
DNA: TGTGCCAGCAGCGCTCCCGGACTAGCGGGCAATGAGCAGTTCTTC

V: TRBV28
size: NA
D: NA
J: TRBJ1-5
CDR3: CASSSDRIADQPQHF
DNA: TGTGCCAGCAGCTCCGACAGGATCGCGGATCAGCCCCAGCATTTT

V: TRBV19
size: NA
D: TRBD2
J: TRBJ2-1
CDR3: CASSIGSGGEQFF
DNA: TGTGCCAGTAGTATAGGATCGGGAGGGGAGCAGTTCTTC

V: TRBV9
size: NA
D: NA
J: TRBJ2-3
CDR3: CASSVSTDPLQDTQYF
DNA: TGTGCCAGCAGCGTTAGCACTGACCCACTTCAAGATACGCAGTATTTT

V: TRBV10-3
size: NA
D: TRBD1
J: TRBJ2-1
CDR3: CAISGTGTGNNEQFF
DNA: TGTGCCATCAGTGGAACCGGGACAGGGAACAATGAGCAGTTCTTC

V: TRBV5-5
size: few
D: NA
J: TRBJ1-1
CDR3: CASSLRWQGMMAFF
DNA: TGTGCCAGCAGCTTGCGGTGGCAGGGTATGATGGCTTTCTTT